This TCR beta chain was observed in a study of metastatic and nonmetastatic thyroid tumors. Study details: Across blood and tumor or nodule tissue, repertoires from malignant and benign thyroid patients were compared with one another. Study-wide results and caveats: For both blood and tumor, malignant thyroid tumors reportedly showed significantly higher TCR beta diversity than benign nodules did.

The CDR3 has 15 residues. Germline values: CDR1 MDHEN, CDR2 SYDVKM. V was cut by 2 bases and J by 4 bases, with 14 bases left in between. This clone has ten or more counts. Its antigen remains unknown. Authors' methods: Clinicopathological groups of papillary thyroid cancer showed CDR3 differences that were used to build a distant-metastasis classifier. TCRdb re-called the PCR reads through MiXCR. These V and J calls are TCRdb output, not the study's own analysis. The sample contains several thousand clones, 30% to 45% of which appear only once. Before thyroid surgery, none of the patients had received any treatment.

The chain carries TRBV28 and TRBJ1-2, with a tentative D call TRBD1 (6 bases). The sequencing input was adjacent normal tissue. The TCR originated in a male donor with papillary thyroid cancer or a benign thyroid nodule (not recorded which). Some clones in this sample may be carry-over from other donors' samples. The CDR3 nucleotides read TGTGCCAGCAGTTTAAGGCAGGACAGCCTCTATGGCTACACCTTC. This sequence encodes CASSLRQDSLYGYTF.